This is a list of T cell receptor beta chains from one sample in a study of Graves' ophthalmopathy and Graves' hyperthyroidism. A single record per CDR3 protein comes from TCRdb applying MiXCR to the multiplex PCR reads. This sample carries some 380,000 distinct CDR3 sequences, approximately 15% of them seen once, and the ten largest clones take about 7.3%. The source material was peripheral blood. The receptors come from a woman between 18 and 29 years old with stable Graves' hyperthyroidism. CDR3s include the opening cysteine and the closing phenylalanine or tryptophan. Each record gives: CDR3 protein, CDR3 length, V gene.

CDR3: CSARDLGNQPQHF
length: 13
V: TRBV20-1

CDR3: CASSWEGGSNTEAFF
length: 15
V: TRBV6-5

CDR3: CASSFTGAGANVLTF
length: 15
V: TRBV5-1

CDR3: CASSHRAGYNSPLHF
length: 15
V: TRBV4-1

CDR3: CASSEAGEEETQYF
length: 14
V: TRBV2

CDR3: CASSLSPRNYEQYF
length: 14
V: TRBV28

CDR3: CARQGPGELFF
length: 11
V: TRBV6-1

CDR3: CASSLGRVSYEQYF
length: 14
V: TRBV11-2

CDR3: CASSGDHESQPQHF
length: 14
V: TRBV6-1

CDR3: CASTPPFSSGANVLTF
length: 16
V: TRBV12-3/TRBV12-4

CDR3: CATSRWGLSEETQYF
length: 15
V: TRBV15

CDR3: CASSQVGGSSTGELFF
length: 16
V: TRBV3-1

CDR3: CASSGGIYQPQHF
length: 13
V: TRBV12-3/TRBV12-4

CDR3: CASSIEGRGGNQPQHF
length: 16
V: TRBV19

CDR3: CASSEAQDGPKETQYF
length: 16
V: TRBV6-1

CDR3: CASRTTGYTEAFF
length: 13
V: TRBV12-3/TRBV12-4

CDR3: CASSVGTSGGPSETQYF
length: 17
V: TRBV9

CDR3: CASSSFPGTDTQYF
length: 14
V: TRBV28

CDR3: CASSYWAGDSPYEQYF
length: 16
V: TRBV6-5

CDR3: CASSFNRDRATTEAFF
length: 16
V: TRBV2

CDR3: CASRPKDYQPQHF
length: 13
V: TRBV19

CDR3: CASSLDNRGTEAFF
length: 14
V: TRBV5-1

CDR3: CASRPPTNPYEQYF
length: 14
V: TRBV6-2/TRBV6-3

CDR3: CASSMRRQGTDTQYF
length: 15
V: TRBV19

CDR3: CASSFQLGELFF
length: 12
V: TRBV6-5

CDR3: CASSEVYSPLHF
length: 12
V: TRBV25-1

CDR3: CSARDKGGTRRYEQYF
length: 16
V: TRBV20-1

CDR3: CASSPIPGYLYGYTF
length: 15
V: TRBV9

CDR3: CASSLVGITDAFF
length: 13
V: TRBV7-8

CDR3: CASRNSGRGYTF
length: 12
V: TRBV6-5

CDR3: CASSIGAGPYYGYTF
length: 15
V: TRBV19

CDR3: CASSLTGTGNYNEQFF
length: 16
V: TRBV7-2

CDR3: CASSLEGTVFYEQYF
length: 15
V: TRBV7-8

CDR3: CASSNPGQGATEAFF
length: 15
V: TRBV5-5

CDR3: CASSFSTGNYEQYF
length: 14
V: TRBV7-2

CDR3: CASSKLIQGAGTEAFF
length: 16
V: TRBV7-6

CDR3: CASRLGRRAETQYF
length: 14
V: TRBV5-6

CDR3: CASQPALGAHYGYTF
length: 15
V: TRBV19

CDR3: CASSRQDRQEAFF
length: 13
V: TRBV3-1

CDR3: CASQGGDYGYTF
length: 12
V: TRBV5-6

CDR3: CASSSPGQGAYNSPLHF
length: 17
V: TRBV6-2/TRBV6-3

CDR3: CATEQGGGLGQPQHF
length: 15
V: TRBV12-3/TRBV12-4

CDR3: CASRFGYGYTF
length: 11
V: TRBV12-3/TRBV12-4

CDR3: CSARGLAGAVETQYF
length: 15
V: TRBV20-1

CDR3: CSALPGGETQYF
length: 12
V: TRBV20-1

CDR3: CASSGLTLNTEAFF
length: 14
V: TRBV27

CDR3: CASSWTGPNTEAFF
length: 14
V: TRBV12-3/TRBV12-4

CDR3: CASSQGTNSPLHF
length: 13
V: TRBV3-1

CDR3: CASSTMEGTEAFF
length: 13
V: TRBV7-9

CDR3: CASSQDRVTGSSNQPQHF
length: 18
V: TRBV4-1

CDR3: CASSVALGRLDTEAFF
length: 16
V: TRBV9

CDR3: CASSRGMIAGGSYEQYF
length: 17
V: TRBV12-3/TRBV12-4

CDR3: CASSEAGRLQPQHF
length: 14
V: TRBV6-1

CDR3: CASSVVSDGGMIAFF
length: 15
V: TRBV9

CDR3: CASSLAGQKEAFF
length: 13
V: TRBV7-6

CDR3: CASSSLLRDSDLLYGCTF
length: 18
V: TRBV27

CDR3: CASSSLTSGGGETQYF
length: 16
V: TRBV28

CDR3: CASSQGLAGISYEKQYF
length: 17
V: TRBV3-1

CDR3: CASSDGSYGYTF
length: 12
V: TRBV25-1

CDR3: CASSVATGQGASGYTF
length: 16
V: TRBV9